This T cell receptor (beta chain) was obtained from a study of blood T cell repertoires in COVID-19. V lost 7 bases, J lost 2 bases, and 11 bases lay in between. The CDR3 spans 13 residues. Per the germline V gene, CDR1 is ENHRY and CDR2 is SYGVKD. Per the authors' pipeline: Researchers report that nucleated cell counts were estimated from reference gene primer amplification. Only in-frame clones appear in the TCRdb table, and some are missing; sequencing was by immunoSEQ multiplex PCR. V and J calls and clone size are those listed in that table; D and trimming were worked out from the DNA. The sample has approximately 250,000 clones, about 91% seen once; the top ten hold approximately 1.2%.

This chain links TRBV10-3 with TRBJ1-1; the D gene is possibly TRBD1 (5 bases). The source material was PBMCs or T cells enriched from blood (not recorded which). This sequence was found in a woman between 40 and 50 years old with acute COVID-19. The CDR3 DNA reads TGTGCCATCACCAAGACAGAAAACACTGAAGCTTTCTTT. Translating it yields CAITKTENTEAFF.